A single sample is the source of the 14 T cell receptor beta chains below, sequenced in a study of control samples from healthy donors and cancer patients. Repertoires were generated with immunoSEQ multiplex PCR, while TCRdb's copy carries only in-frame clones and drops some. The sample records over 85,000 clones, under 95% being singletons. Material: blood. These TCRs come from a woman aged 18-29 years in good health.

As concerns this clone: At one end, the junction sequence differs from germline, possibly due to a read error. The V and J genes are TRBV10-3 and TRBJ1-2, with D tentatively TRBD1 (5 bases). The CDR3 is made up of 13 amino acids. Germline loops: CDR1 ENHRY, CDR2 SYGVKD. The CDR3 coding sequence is TGTGCCGTCAGTGAAGGGACGGACTATGGCTACACCTTC. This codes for CAVSEGTDYGYTF.

CDR3 sequence: CASSPQQSRTEAFF. The CDR3 DNA follows: TGTGCCAGCTCCCCCCAACAGTCAAGGACTGAAGCTTTCTTT. This chain uses TRBV27 with TRBJ1-1; no reliable D call. The germline V gene has CDR1 MNHEY and CDR2 SMNVEV (reference sequence). V was cut by 8 bases and J by 5 bases, with 18 bases left in between. There are 14 residues in the CDR3.

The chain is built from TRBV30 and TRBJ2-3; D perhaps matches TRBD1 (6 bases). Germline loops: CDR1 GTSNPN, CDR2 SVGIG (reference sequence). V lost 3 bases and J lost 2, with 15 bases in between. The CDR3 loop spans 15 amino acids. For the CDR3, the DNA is TGTGCCTGGAGCTTACAGGGAAATCCCACAGATACGCAGTATTTT. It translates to CAWSLQGNPTDTQYF. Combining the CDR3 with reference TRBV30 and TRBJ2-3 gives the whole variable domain SQTIHQWPATLVQPVGSPLSLECTVEGTSNPNLYWYRQAAGRGLQLLFYSVGIGQISSEVPQNLSASRPQDRQFILSSKKLLLSDSGFYLCAWSLQGNPTDTQYFGPGTRLTVL.

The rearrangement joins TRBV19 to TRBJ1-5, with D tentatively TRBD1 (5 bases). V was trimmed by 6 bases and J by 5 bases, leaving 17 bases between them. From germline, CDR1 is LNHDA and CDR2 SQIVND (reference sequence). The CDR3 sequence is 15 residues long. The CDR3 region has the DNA TGTGCCAGTAGACGGGGGTGGTCTGACGATCAGCCCCAGCATTTT. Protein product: CASRRGWSDDQPQHF. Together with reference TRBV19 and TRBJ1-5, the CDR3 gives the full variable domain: DGGITQSPKYLFRKEGQNVTLSCEQNLNHDAMYWYRQDPGQGLRLIYYSQIVNDFQKGDIAEGYSVSREKKESFPLTVTSAQKNPTAFYLCASRRGWSDDQPQHFGDGTRLSIL.

CDR3 sequence (DNA): TGTGCCAGCGCATCAAGCGCCGTTGGGGAAAGGAACACTGAAGCTTTCTTT. It translates to CASASSAVGERNTEAFF. The genes are TRBV7-9 and TRBJ1-1; D is ambiguous. The V end was cut by 8 bases, the J end by 1 base, with 23 bases between. The CDR3 runs 17 residues. CDR1 SEHNR and CDR2 FQNEAQ come from the germline V gene (reference sequence).

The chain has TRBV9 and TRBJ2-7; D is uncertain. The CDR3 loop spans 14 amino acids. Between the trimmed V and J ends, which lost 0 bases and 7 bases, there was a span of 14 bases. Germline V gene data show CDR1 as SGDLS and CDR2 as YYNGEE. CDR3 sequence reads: CASSVGLTFSEQYF. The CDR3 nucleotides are TGTGCCAGCAGCGTAGGTCTCACCTTCAGTGAGCAGTACTTC. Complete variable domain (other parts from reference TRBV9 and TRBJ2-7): DSGVTQTPKHLITATGQRVTLRCSPRSGDLSVYWYQQSLDQGLQFLIQYYNGEERAKGNILERFSAQQFPDLHSELNLSSLELGDSALYFCASSVGLTFSEQYFGPGTRLTVT.

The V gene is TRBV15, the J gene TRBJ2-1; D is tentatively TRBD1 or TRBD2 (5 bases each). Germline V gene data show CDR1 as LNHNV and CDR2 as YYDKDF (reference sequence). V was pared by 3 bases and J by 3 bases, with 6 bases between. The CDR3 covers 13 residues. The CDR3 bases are TGTGCCACCAGCAGTGGGGGCTACAATGAGCAGTTCTTC. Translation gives CATSSGGYNEQFF.

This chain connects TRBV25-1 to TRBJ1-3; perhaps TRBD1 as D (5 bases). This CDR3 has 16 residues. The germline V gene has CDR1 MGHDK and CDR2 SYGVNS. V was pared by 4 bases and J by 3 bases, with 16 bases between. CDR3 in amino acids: CASSGWGLLGGNTIYF. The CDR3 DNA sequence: TGTGCCAGCAGTGGATGGGGCCTCTTAGGTGGAAACACCATATATTTT.

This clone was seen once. The CDR3 loop is CASSQVVELSGSPLHF. The CDR3 DNA reads as TGCGCCAGCAGCCAAGTGGTCGAGCTATCCGGTTCACCCCTCCACTTT. V is TRBV4-1 and J is TRBJ1-6, with D unresolved. This CDR3 has 16 residues. The V and J ends lost 1 base and 9 bases respectively, with 16 bases between them. The germline gives CDR1 MGHRA, CDR2 YSYEKL.

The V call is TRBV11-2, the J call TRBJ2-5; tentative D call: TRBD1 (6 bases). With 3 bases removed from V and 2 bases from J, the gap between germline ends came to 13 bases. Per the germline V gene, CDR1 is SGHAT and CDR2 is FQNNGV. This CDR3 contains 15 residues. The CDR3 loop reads CASSLTGTLQETQYF. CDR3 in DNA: TGTGCCAGCAGCTTGACAGGAACCCTTCAAGAGACCCAGTACTTC.

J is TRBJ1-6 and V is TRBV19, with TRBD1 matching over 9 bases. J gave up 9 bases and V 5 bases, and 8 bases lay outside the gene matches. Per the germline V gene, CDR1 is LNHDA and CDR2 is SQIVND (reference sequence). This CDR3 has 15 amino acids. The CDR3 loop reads CASSPSPGQGSPLHF. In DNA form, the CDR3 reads TGTGCCAGTAGTCCGTCCCCGGGACAGGGTTCACCCCTCCACTTT.

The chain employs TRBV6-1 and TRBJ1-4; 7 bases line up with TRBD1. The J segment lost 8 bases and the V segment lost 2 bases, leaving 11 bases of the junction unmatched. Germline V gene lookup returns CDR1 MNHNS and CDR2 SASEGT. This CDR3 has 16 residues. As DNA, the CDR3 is TGTGCCAGCAGTGAATTTTTACAGGGGCGTCACGAAAAACTGTTTTTT. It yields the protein CASSEFLQGRHEKLFF.

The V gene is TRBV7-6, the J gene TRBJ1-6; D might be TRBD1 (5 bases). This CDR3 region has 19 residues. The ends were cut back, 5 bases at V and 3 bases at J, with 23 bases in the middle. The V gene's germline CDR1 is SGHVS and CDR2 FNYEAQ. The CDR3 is CASSPGIFGRDGYNSPLHF. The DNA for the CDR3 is TGTGCCAGCAGCCCAGGTATATTTGGGCGGGACGGCTATAATTCACCCCTCCACTTT.

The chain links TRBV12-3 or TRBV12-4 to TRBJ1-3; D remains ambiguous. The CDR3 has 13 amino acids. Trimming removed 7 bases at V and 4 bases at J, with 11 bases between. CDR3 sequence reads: CASTKRLGNTIYF. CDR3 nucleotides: TGTGCCAGCACCAAACGATTGGGAAACACCATATATTTT.